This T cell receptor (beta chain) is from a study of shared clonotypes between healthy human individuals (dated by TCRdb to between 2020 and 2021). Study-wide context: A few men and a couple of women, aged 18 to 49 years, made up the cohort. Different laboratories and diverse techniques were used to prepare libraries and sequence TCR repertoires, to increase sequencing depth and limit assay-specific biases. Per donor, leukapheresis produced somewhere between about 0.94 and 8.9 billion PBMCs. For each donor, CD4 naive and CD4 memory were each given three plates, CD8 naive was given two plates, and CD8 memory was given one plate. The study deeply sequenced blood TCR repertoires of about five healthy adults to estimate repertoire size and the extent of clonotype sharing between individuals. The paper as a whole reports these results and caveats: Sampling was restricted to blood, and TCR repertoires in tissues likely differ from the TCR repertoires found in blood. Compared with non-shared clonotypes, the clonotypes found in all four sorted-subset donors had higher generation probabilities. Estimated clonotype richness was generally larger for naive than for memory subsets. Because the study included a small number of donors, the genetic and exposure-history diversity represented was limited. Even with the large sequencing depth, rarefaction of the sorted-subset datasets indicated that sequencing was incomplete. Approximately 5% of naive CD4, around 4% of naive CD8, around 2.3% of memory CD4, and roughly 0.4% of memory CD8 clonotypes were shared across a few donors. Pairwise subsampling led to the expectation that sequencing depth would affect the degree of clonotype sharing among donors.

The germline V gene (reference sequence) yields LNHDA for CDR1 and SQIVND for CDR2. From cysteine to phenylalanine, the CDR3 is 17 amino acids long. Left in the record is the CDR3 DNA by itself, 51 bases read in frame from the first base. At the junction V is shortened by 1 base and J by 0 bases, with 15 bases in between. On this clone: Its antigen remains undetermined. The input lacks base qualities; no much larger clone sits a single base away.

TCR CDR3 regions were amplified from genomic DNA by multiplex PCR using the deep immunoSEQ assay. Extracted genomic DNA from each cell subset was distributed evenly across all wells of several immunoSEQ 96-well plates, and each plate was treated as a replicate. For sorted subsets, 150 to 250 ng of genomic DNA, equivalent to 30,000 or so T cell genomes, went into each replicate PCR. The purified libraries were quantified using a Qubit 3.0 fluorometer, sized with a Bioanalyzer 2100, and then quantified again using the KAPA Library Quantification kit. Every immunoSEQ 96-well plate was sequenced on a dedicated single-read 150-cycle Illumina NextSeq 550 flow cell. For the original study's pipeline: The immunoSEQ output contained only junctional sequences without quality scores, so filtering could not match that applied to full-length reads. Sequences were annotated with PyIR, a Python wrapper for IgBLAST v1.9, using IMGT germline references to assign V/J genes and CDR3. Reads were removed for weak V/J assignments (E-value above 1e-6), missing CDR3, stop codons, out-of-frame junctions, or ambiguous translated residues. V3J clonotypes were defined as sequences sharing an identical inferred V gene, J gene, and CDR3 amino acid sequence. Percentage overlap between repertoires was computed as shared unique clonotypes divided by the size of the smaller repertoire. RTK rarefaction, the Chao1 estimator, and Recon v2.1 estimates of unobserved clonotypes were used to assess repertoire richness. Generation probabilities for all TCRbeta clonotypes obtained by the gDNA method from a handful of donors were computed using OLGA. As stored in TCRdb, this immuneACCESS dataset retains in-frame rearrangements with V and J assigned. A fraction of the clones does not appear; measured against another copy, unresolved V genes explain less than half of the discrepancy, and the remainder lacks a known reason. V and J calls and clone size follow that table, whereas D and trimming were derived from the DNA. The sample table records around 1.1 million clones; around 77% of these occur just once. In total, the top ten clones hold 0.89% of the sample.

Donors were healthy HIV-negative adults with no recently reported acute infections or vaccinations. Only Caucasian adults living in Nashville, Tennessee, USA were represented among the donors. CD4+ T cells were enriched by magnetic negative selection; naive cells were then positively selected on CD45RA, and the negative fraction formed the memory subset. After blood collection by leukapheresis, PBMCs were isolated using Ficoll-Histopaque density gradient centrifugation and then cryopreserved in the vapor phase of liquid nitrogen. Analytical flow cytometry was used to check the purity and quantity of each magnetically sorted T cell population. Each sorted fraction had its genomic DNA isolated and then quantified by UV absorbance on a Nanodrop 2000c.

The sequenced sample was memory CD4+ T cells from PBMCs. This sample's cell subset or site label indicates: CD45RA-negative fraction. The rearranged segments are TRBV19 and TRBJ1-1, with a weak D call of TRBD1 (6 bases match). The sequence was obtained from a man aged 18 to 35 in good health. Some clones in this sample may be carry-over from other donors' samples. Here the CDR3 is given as CASSIVTWGGLNTEAFF. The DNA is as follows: TGTGCCAGTAGTATAGTAACTTGGGGGGGCTTGAACACTGAAGCTTTCTTT.